This is a list of T cell receptor beta chains from one sample in a study of beta chain features in type 1 diabetes. Sequencing was performed with immunoSEQ multiplex PCR; in TCRdb, only in-frame clones are kept and a portion is missing. Among around 120,000 clones listed, about 18% were seen once. Sequencing was performed on central memory CD4+ T cells from blood. The source of these receptors is a man aged 18 to 35 with type 1 diabetes. The CDR3 runs from the conserved cysteine through the conserved F or W. D genes are given only for firm matches. Rows may omit the clone size; those that give it use once, few, many or a size class.

v_call: TRBV29-1; cdr3_length: 10; d_call: NA; j_call: TRBJ2-5; clone_size: NA; cdr3_nt: TGCAGCGTTGGCCAAGAGACCCAGTACTTC; cdr3_aa: CSVGQETQYF
v_call: TRBV4-3; cdr3_length: 18; d_call: TRBD2; j_call: TRBJ2-5; clone_size: NA; cdr3_nt: TGCGCCAGCAGCCAAGATACGGCTAGCGGGGGGATCCGAGAGACCCAGTACTTC; cdr3_aa: CASSQDTASGGIRETQYF
v_call: TRBV18; cdr3_length: 14; d_call: NA; j_call: TRBJ2-6; clone_size: few; cdr3_nt: TGTGCCAGCTCATCGACCTCTGGGGCCAACGTCCTGACTTTC; cdr3_aa: CASSSTSGANVLTF
v_call: TRBV5-1; cdr3_length: 15; d_call: NA; j_call: TRBJ2-3; clone_size: NA; cdr3_nt: TGCGCCAGCAGCTTGGAACTAGCCGGAGCGGATACGCAGTATTTT; cdr3_aa: CASSLELAGADTQYF
v_call: TRBV7-2; cdr3_length: 12; d_call: NA; j_call: TRBJ2-7; clone_size: NA; cdr3_nt: TGTGCCAGCAGCTTAGTAGGCTACGAGCAGTACTTC; cdr3_aa: CASSLVGYEQYF
v_call: TRBV6-5; cdr3_length: 14; d_call: NA; j_call: TRBJ2-1; clone_size: NA; cdr3_nt: TGTGCCAGCACCATACGGTCGCGGTACAATGAGCAGTTCTTC; cdr3_aa: CASTIRSRYNEQFF
v_call: TRBV30; cdr3_length: 17; d_call: TRBD1; j_call: TRBJ1-1; clone_size: few; cdr3_nt: TGTGCCTGGAGAAGGGTTGAGTCGACAGGGATGAACACTGAAGCTTTCTTT; cdr3_aa: CAWRRVESTGMNTEAFF
v_call: TRBV7-6; cdr3_length: 14; d_call: TRBD2; j_call: TRBJ2-5; clone_size: NA; cdr3_nt: TGTGCCAGCTCGCTAGCGGGCGGCCGGGTGACCCAGTACTTC; cdr3_aa: CASSLAGGRVTQYF
v_call: TRBV5-4; cdr3_length: 14; d_call: TRBD1; j_call: TRBJ2-3; clone_size: NA; cdr3_nt: TGTGCCAGCAGCCCTGGACAGGGCACAGATACGCAGTATTTT; cdr3_aa: CASSPGQGTDTQYF
v_call: TRBV7-2; cdr3_length: 14; d_call: TRBD1; j_call: TRBJ2-4; clone_size: few; cdr3_nt: TGTGCCAGCAGCTCCTTGACAGGGGTCGGCATTCAGTACTTC; cdr3_aa: CASSSLTGVGIQYF
v_call: TRBV28; cdr3_length: 13; d_call: NA; j_call: TRBJ1-2; clone_size: NA; cdr3_nt: TGTGCCAGCAGTTTGACTGCCGGGTACGGCTACACCTTC; cdr3_aa: CASSLTAGYGYTF
v_call: TRBV20-1; cdr3_length: 10; d_call: NA; j_call: TRBJ2-7; clone_size: few; cdr3_nt: TGCAGTGCTGGTGACCCCCGGCAGTACTTC; cdr3_aa: CSAGDPRQYF
v_call: TRBV4-1; cdr3_length: 13; d_call: NA; j_call: TRBJ2-1; clone_size: NA; cdr3_nt: TGCGCCAGCAGCCAAGATCACGGGGGTGAGCAGTTCTTC; cdr3_aa: CASSQDHGGEQFF
v_call: TRBV30; cdr3_length: 12; d_call: NA; j_call: TRBJ2-3; clone_size: NA; cdr3_nt: TGTGCCTGGAGATCGGGCCCAGATACGCAGTATTTT; cdr3_aa: CAWRSGPDTQYF
v_call: TRBV30; cdr3_length: 14; d_call: NA; j_call: TRBJ1-4; clone_size: NA; cdr3_nt: TGTGCCTGGACCCGAGCCCCCGCTAATGAAAAACTGTTTTTT; cdr3_aa: CAWTRAPANEKLFF
v_call: TRBV5-1; cdr3_length: 15; d_call: TRBD2; j_call: TRBJ2-7; clone_size: few; cdr3_nt: TGCGCCAGCAGCCCAAGACTAGCTCGAGAAGCCGAGCAGTACTTC; cdr3_aa: CASSPRLAREAEQYF
v_call: TRBV2; cdr3_length: 16; d_call: NA; j_call: TRBJ2-3; clone_size: many; cdr3_nt: TGTGCCAGCAGTACCGGAACAGGGCACGCAGGAGATACGCAGTATTTT; cdr3_aa: CASSTGTGHAGDTQYF
v_call: TRBV29-1; cdr3_length: 13; d_call: NA; j_call: TRBJ2-5; clone_size: NA; cdr3_nt: TGCAGCGTTACCTCCGGGCCTCAAGAGACCCAGTACTTC; cdr3_aa: CSVTSGPQETQYF
v_call: TRBV18; cdr3_length: 14; d_call: TRBD2; j_call: TRBJ2-1; clone_size: NA; cdr3_nt: TGTGCCAGCTCACCACCGCCAGCGGGGGATGAGCAGTTCTTC; cdr3_aa: CASSPPPAGDEQFF
v_call: TRBV7-2; cdr3_length: 14; d_call: NA; j_call: TRBJ2-5; clone_size: few; cdr3_nt: TGTGCCAGCAGCGCCCTACAGGGAAGGGAGACCCAGTACTTC; cdr3_aa: CASSALQGRETQYF
v_call: TRBV2; cdr3_length: 12; d_call: NA; j_call: TRBJ2-1; clone_size: few; cdr3_nt: TGTGCCAGCGGCTACAGGTACAATGAGCAGTTCTTC; cdr3_aa: CASGYRYNEQFF
v_call: TRBV28; cdr3_length: 11; d_call: NA; j_call: TRBJ2-5; clone_size: few; cdr3_nt: TGTGCCAGCAGCCTTAGGGAGACCCAGTACTTC; cdr3_aa: CASSLRETQYF
v_call: TRBV5-1; cdr3_length: 13; d_call: NA; j_call: TRBJ2-1; clone_size: NA; cdr3_nt: TGCGCCAGCAGCTCCCAAAGCTGGAATGAGCAGTTCTTC; cdr3_aa: CASSSQSWNEQFF
v_call: TRBV29-1; cdr3_length: 14; d_call: NA; j_call: TRBJ2-7; clone_size: few; cdr3_nt: TGCAGCGTTCAATACCAGGGGCCAAGCTACGAGCAGTACTTC; cdr3_aa: CSVQYQGPSYEQYF
v_call: TRBV28; cdr3_length: 14; d_call: TRBD2; j_call: TRBJ2-1; clone_size: few; cdr3_nt: TGTGCCAGCAACCTGGGACTAGCGGGGGCTGAGCAGTTCTTC; cdr3_aa: CASNLGLAGAEQFF
v_call: TRBV30; cdr3_length: 13; d_call: TRBD1; j_call: TRBJ1-2; clone_size: NA; cdr3_nt: TGTGCCTGGAGTGTTCAGGGGGGCTATGGCTACACCTTC; cdr3_aa: CAWSVQGGYGYTF
v_call: TRBV28; cdr3_length: 14; d_call: TRBD1; j_call: TRBJ1-6; clone_size: NA; cdr3_nt: TGTGCCAGCAGTATGACAGGGCATAATTCACCCCTCCACTTT; cdr3_aa: CASSMTGHNSPLHF
v_call: TRBV7-9; cdr3_length: 15; d_call: TRBD2; j_call: TRBJ2-3; clone_size: NA; cdr3_nt: TGTGCCAGCAGCGGGACTAGGGGGAGCACAGATACGCAGTATTTT; cdr3_aa: CASSGTRGSTDTQYF
v_call: TRBV28; cdr3_length: 14; d_call: TRBD2; j_call: TRBJ2-7; clone_size: few; cdr3_nt: TGTGCCAGCAGTCCCCTAGCGGGGGACTACGAGCAGTACTTC; cdr3_aa: CASSPLAGDYEQYF
v_call: TRBV29-1; cdr3_length: 13; d_call: NA; j_call: TRBJ2-5; clone_size: many; cdr3_nt: TGCAGCGTTGGTATAAACGGGAAAGAGACCCAGTACTTC; cdr3_aa: CSVGINGKETQYF
v_call: TRBV5-4; cdr3_length: 16; d_call: TRBD2; j_call: TRBJ2-3; clone_size: many; cdr3_nt: TGTGCCAGCAGCCCGAGAGGCGGGAGAGGCACAGATACGCAGTATTTT; cdr3_aa: CASSPRGGRGTDTQYF
v_call: TRBV4-3; cdr3_length: 17; d_call: NA; j_call: TRBJ1-6; clone_size: few; cdr3_nt: TGCGCCAGCAGCCAAGATATGTCTCCCCAGGAGGATTCACCCCTCCACTTT; cdr3_aa: CASSQDMSPQEDSPLHF
v_call: TRBV14; cdr3_length: 13; d_call: NA; j_call: TRBJ1-1; clone_size: NA; cdr3_nt: TGTGCCAGCAGCCAAGACGGCCTCACTGAAGCTTTCTTT; cdr3_aa: CASSQDGLTEAFF
v_call: TRBV2; cdr3_length: 13; d_call: NA; j_call: TRBJ1-5; clone_size: NA; cdr3_nt: TGTGCCAGCGATGTCGCGGTGGGGAGGCCCCAGCATTTT; cdr3_aa: CASDVAVGRPQHF
v_call: TRBV2; cdr3_length: 13; d_call: NA; j_call: TRBJ2-5; clone_size: NA; cdr3_nt: TGTGCCAGCAGGCAGGGTAGGCAAGAGACCCAGTACTTC; cdr3_aa: CASRQGRQETQYF
v_call: TRBV7-9; cdr3_length: 15; d_call: NA; j_call: TRBJ1-6; clone_size: NA; cdr3_nt: TGTGCCAGCAGCTTAGCGGGAACGAATAATTCACCCCTCCACTTT; cdr3_aa: CASSLAGTNNSPLHF
v_call: TRBV11-2; cdr3_length: 17; d_call: NA; j_call: TRBJ2-1; clone_size: few; cdr3_nt: TGTGCCAGCAGCTTAGGAGGGAGCGGCCGGAGTCCCCAAGAGCAGTTCTTC; cdr3_aa: CASSLGGSGRSPQEQFF
v_call: TRBV11-2; cdr3_length: 15; d_call: TRBD2; j_call: TRBJ2-1; clone_size: few; cdr3_nt: TGTGCCAGCAGCTTAGTATCAAGCGGGAGCTATGAGCAGTTCTTC; cdr3_aa: CASSLVSSGSYEQFF
v_call: TRBV5-1; cdr3_length: 13; d_call: NA; j_call: TRBJ2-1; clone_size: few; cdr3_nt: TGCGCCAGCAGCTTAGGAGCAAGCAATGAGCAGTTCTTC; cdr3_aa: CASSLGASNEQFF
v_call: TRBV14; cdr3_length: 14; d_call: NA; j_call: TRBJ2-4; clone_size: many; cdr3_nt: TGTGCCAGCAGCCAAGCAGGGGCCAAAAACATTCAGTACTTC; cdr3_aa: CASSQAGAKNIQYF
v_call: TRBV7-3; cdr3_length: 19; d_call: TRBD1; j_call: TRBJ2-6; clone_size: NA; cdr3_nt: TGTGCCAGCAGCTTTCAATCCGGGACAGTTAACTCTGGGGCCAACGTCCTGACTTTC; cdr3_aa: CASSFQSGTVNSGANVLTF
v_call: TRBV7-2; cdr3_length: 17; d_call: TRBD2; j_call: TRBJ2-1; clone_size: few; cdr3_nt: TGTGCCAGCAGCTTAGAGGTGGGACTAGCGGCCCACAATGAGCAGTTCTTC; cdr3_aa: CASSLEVGLAAHNEQFF
v_call: TRBV7-2; cdr3_length: 15; d_call: TRBD2; j_call: TRBJ2-3; clone_size: many; cdr3_nt: TGTGCCAGCAGCCGCGGGGGGGCCCGAACAGATACGCAGTATTTT; cdr3_aa: CASSRGGARTDTQYF
v_call: TRBV30; cdr3_length: 13; d_call: TRBD1; j_call: TRBJ2-7; clone_size: many; cdr3_nt: TGTGCCTGGACGACAGGGCGGCCCTACGAGCAGTACTTC; cdr3_aa: CAWTTGRPYEQYF
v_call: TRBV29-1; cdr3_length: 13; d_call: TRBD1; j_call: TRBJ2-7; clone_size: few; cdr3_nt: TGCAGCGTTGAAACGACAGGGGGCGGCGAGCAGTACTTC; cdr3_aa: CSVETTGGGEQYF
v_call: TRBV11-2; cdr3_length: 14; d_call: NA; j_call: TRBJ2-2; clone_size: many; cdr3_nt: TGTGCCACCCTCAGCTTAGATATCTTCGGGGAGCTGTTTTTT; cdr3_aa: CATLSLDIFGELFF
v_call: TRBV29-1; cdr3_length: 11; d_call: NA; j_call: TRBJ2-7; clone_size: few; cdr3_nt: TGCAGCGTCGCCGAGGACTACGAGCAGTACTTC; cdr3_aa: CSVAEDYEQYF
v_call: TRBV5-1; cdr3_length: 18; d_call: TRBD2; j_call: TRBJ2-1; clone_size: few; cdr3_nt: TGCGCCAGCAGCTTGGATGGGACTAGCGGGACCCGCTACAATGAGCAGTTCTTC; cdr3_aa: CASSLDGTSGTRYNEQFF
v_call: TRBV30; cdr3_length: 15; d_call: NA; j_call: TRBJ1-3; clone_size: few; cdr3_nt: TGTGCCTGGAGTTTGTCCGGGGCGAGAGGAAACACCATATATTTT; cdr3_aa: CAWSLSGARGNTIYF
v_call: TRBV6-4; cdr3_length: 11; d_call: NA; j_call: TRBJ2-1; clone_size: many; cdr3_nt: TGTGCCAGCAGTGACTCCAATGAGCAGTTCTTC; cdr3_aa: CASSDSNEQFF
v_call: TRBV5-1; cdr3_length: 16; d_call: TRBD1; j_call: TRBJ2-1; clone_size: few; cdr3_nt: TGCGCCAGCAGCTTGGATCCTGGACAGGGGAGTAATGAGCAGTTCTTC; cdr3_aa: CASSLDPGQGSNEQFF
v_call: TRBV25-1; cdr3_length: 14; d_call: TRBD2; j_call: TRBJ2-5; clone_size: NA; cdr3_nt: TGTGCCAGTGGGGCTAGCGGGATCGGAGAGACCCAGTACTTC; cdr3_aa: CASGASGIGETQYF
v_call: TRBV4-1; cdr3_length: 18; d_call: NA; j_call: TRBJ1-3; clone_size: NA; cdr3_nt: TGCGCCAGCAGCCAAGATAACTCCAGGGTTGATTCTGGAAACACCATATATTTT; cdr3_aa: CASSQDNSRVDSGNTIYF